This T cell receptor beta chain emerged from a study of circulating CD8 cells and anti-PD-1 response in melanoma. TCR libraries were prepared from 15 ng of total RNA with the QIAseq Immune Repertoire TCR panel. TCRdb recomputed calls from the reads with MiXCR, one row per CDR3 protein. The table lists 700 or so distinct CDR3 sequences, approximately 5% of them singletons, with about an eighth in the top ten. By proportion, this clonotype is large (0.1 to 1%). From live CD3+CD8+TCRalphabeta+ cells, four PD-1 and/or TIGIT subsets were sorted. This CDR3 has 11 residues. V lost 8 bases and J 4 bases, leaving 8 bases between the germline ends.

The TCR comes from a human donor with melanoma. This sequence joins TRBV12-3 or TRBV12-4 and TRBJ1-2, with D perhaps matching TRBD1 (5 bases). Sample: CD8+ T cells from PBMCs, taken at baseline or after one month of anti-PD-1 therapy (not recorded which). CDR3 bases: TGTGCCAGCCGGGGGACCTATGGCTACACCTTC. Its protein product is CASRGTYGYTF.